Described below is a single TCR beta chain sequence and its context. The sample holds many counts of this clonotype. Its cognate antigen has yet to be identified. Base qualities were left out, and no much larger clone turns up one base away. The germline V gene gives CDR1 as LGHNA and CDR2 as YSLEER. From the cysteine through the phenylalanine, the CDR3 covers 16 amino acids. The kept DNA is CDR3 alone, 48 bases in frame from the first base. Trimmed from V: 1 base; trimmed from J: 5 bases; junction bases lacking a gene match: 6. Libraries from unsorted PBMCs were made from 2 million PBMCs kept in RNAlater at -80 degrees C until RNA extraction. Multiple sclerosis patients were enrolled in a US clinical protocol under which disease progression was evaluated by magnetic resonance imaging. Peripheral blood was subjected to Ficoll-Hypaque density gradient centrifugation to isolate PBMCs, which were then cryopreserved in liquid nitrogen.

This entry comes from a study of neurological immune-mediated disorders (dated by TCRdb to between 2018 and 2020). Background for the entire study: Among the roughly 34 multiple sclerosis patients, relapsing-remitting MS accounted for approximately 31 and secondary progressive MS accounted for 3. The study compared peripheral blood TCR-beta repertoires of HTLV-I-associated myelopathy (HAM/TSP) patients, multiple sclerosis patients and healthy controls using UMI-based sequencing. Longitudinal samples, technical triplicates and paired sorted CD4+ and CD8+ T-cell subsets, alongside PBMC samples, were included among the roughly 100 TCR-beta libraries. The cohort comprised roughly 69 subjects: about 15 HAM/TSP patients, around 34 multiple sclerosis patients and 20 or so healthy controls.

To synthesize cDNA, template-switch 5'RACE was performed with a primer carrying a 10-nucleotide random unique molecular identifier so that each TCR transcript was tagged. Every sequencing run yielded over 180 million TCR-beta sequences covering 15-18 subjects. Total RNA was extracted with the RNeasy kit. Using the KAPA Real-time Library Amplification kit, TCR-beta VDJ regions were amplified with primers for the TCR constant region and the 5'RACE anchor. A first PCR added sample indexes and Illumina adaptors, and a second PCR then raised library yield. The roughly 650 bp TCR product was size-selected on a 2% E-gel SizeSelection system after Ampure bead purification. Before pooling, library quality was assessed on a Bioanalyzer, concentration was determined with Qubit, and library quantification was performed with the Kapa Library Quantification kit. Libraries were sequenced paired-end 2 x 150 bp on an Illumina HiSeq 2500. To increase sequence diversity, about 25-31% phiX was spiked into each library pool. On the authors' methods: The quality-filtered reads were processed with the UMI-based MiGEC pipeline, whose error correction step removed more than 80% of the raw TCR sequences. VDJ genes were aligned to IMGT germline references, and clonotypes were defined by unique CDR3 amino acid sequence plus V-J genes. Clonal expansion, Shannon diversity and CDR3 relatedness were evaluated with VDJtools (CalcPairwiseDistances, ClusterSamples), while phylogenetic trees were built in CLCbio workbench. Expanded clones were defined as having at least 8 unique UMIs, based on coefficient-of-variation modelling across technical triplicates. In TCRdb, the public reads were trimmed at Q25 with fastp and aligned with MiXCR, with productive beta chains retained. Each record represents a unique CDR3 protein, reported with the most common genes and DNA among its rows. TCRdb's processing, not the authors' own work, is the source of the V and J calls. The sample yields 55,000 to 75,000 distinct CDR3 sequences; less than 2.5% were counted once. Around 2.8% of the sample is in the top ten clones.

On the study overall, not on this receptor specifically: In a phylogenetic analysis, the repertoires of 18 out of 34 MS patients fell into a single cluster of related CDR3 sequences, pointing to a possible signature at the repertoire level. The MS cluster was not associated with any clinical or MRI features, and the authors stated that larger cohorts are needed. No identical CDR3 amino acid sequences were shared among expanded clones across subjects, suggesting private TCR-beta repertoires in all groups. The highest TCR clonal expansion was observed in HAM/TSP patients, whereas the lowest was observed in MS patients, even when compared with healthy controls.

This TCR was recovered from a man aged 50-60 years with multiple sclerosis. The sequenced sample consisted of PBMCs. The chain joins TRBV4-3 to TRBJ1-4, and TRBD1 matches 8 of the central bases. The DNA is TGCGCCAGCAGCCAAGTGTGGGGACAGGCGAATGAAAAACTGTTTTTT. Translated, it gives CASSQVWGQANEKLFF.